The rows below give T cell receptor beta chains drawn from one sample of a study of blood T cell repertoires in COVID-19. Clones were read by immunoSEQ multiplex PCR, and TCRdb kept only the in-frame ones, dropping some. The sample lists roughly 280,000 clones; about 85% were seen once. The material sequenced was PBMCs or T cells enriched from blood (not recorded which). Source of these receptors: a woman between 50 and 59 years old who had recovered from COVID-19. Each CDR3 is given with its conserved first and last residue. D genes are given only for firm matches. Part of the rows lack a size; the others show once, few, many or a class for expanded clones.

clone size: once
D gene: .
V gene: TRBV7-8
J gene: TRBJ2-1
CDR3 protein: CASTPRESGEQFF
CDR3 DNA: TGTGCCAGCACCCCCCGAGAGTCGGGTGAGCAGTTCTTC

clone size: .
D gene: .
V gene: TRBV19
J gene: TRBJ1-3
CDR3 protein: CASSIDGGLISGNTIYF
CDR3 DNA: TGTGCCAGTAGTATAGATGGCGGACTTATCTCTGGAAACACCATATATTTT

clone size: .
D gene: .
V gene: TRBV5-1
J gene: TRBJ2-1
CDR3 protein: CASSLSGLGNNEQFF
CDR3 DNA: TGCGCCAGCAGCTTGTCCGGACTGGGGAACAATGAGCAGTTCTTC

clone size: .
D gene: .
V gene: TRBV7-6
J gene: TRBJ2-1
CDR3 protein: CASSRRGSTDEQFF
CDR3 DNA: TGTGCCAGCAGTAGACGGGGGAGTACCGATGAGCAGTTCTTC

clone size: .
D gene: TRBD2
V gene: TRBV5-4
J gene: TRBJ2-7
CDR3 protein: CASSLRYLAGAIVRDYEQYF
CDR3 DNA: TGTGCCAGCAGCTTGCGCTACCTAGCGGGAGCTATTGTAAGGGACTACGAGCAGTACTTC

clone size: .
D gene: .
V gene: TRBV3-1/TRBV3-2
J gene: TRBJ2-5
CDR3 protein: CASSPGGSGGVETQYF
CDR3 DNA: TGTGCCAGCAGCCCCGGGGGTAGCGGAGGCGTGGAGACCCAGTACTTC

clone size: .
D gene: TRBD2
V gene: TRBV7-6
J gene: TRBJ2-7
CDR3 protein: CASSLARGSGSTEQYF
CDR3 DNA: TGTGCCAGCAGCTTAGCGCGCGGTAGCGGGAGTACCGAGCAGTACTTC

clone size: .
D gene: .
V gene: TRBV15
J gene: TRBJ1-2
CDR3 protein: CATSRDRGVSGYTF
CDR3 DNA: TGTGCCACCAGCAGAGATCGCGGGGTATCTGGCTACACCTTC

clone size: .
D gene: .
V gene: TRBV7-2
J gene: TRBJ1-2
CDR3 protein: CASSIWRGANYGYTF
CDR3 DNA: TGTGCCAGCAGCATCTGGCGGGGCGCAAACTATGGCTACACCTTC

clone size: .
D gene: TRBD1
V gene: TRBV2
J gene: TRBJ2-2
CDR3 protein: CASSRQGANTGELFF
CDR3 DNA: TGTGCCAGCAGTCGTCAGGGGGCGAACACCGGGGAGCTGTTTTTT

clone size: .
D gene: TRBD1
V gene: TRBV5-1
J gene: TRBJ2-7
CDR3 protein: CASRSSGTGFYEQYF
CDR3 DNA: TGCGCCAGCAGGTCCTCCGGGACAGGGTTCTACGAGCAGTACTTC

clone size: .
D gene: .
V gene: TRBV2
J gene: TRBJ1-2
CDR3 protein: CASSEGAGYGYTF
CDR3 DNA: TGTGCCAGCAGTGAAGGGGCTGGCTATGGCTACACCTTC

clone size: .
D gene: .
V gene: TRBV11-2
J gene: TRBJ1-1
CDR3 protein: CASSINTRAEAFF
CDR3 DNA: TGTGCCAGCAGCATCAATACCCGGGCTGAAGCTTTCTTT

clone size: many
D gene: .
V gene: TRBV29-1
J gene: TRBJ2-7
CDR3 protein: CSVVRGGEQYF
CDR3 DNA: TGCAGCGTTGTGAGGGGGGGCGAGCAGTACTTC

clone size: .
D gene: .
V gene: TRBV7-2
J gene: TRBJ2-3
CDR3 protein: CASSSKHVEASTDTQYF
CDR3 DNA: TGTGCCAGCAGCTCCAAACACGTGGAGGCAAGCACAGATACGCAGTATTTT

clone size: .
D gene: .
V gene: TRBV11-2
J gene: TRBJ1-2
CDR3 protein: CASSLVQGGYGYTF
CDR3 DNA: TGTGCCAGCAGCTTAGTTCAGGGTGGCTATGGCTACACCTTC

clone size: .
D gene: TRBD1
V gene: TRBV28
J gene: TRBJ1-1
CDR3 protein: CASRTGTANTEAFF
CDR3 DNA: TGTGCCAGCAGGACCGGGACAGCAAACACTGAAGCTTTCTTT

clone size: .
D gene: TRBD1
V gene: TRBV28
J gene: TRBJ2-1
CDR3 protein: CANQQGGGNEQFF
CDR3 DNA: TGTGCCAACCAACAGGGGGGAGGCAATGAGCAGTTCTTC

clone size: .
D gene: TRBD2
V gene: TRBV7-2
J gene: TRBJ2-7
CDR3 protein: CASSLGTSDYEQYF
CDR3 DNA: TGTGCCAGCAGCTTAGGGACTAGCGACTACGAGCAGTACTTC

clone size: .
D gene: .
V gene: TRBV28
J gene: TRBJ1-6
CDR3 protein: CASLGRRGSPLHF
CDR3 DNA: TGTGCCAGCCTAGGACGGCGGGGTTCACCCCTCCACTTT

clone size: .
D gene: .
V gene: TRBV28
J gene: TRBJ1-2
CDR3 protein: CASRQDRLNYGYTF
CDR3 DNA: TGTGCCAGCAGGCAAGACAGACTTAACTATGGCTACACCTTC

clone size: .
D gene: TRBD2
V gene: TRBV28
J gene: TRBJ2-1
CDR3 protein: CASSLWTSGRRDEQFF
CDR3 DNA: TGTGCCAGCAGTTTATGGACTAGCGGGAGACGAGATGAGCAGTTCTTC

clone size: .
D gene: TRBD1
V gene: TRBV19
J gene: TRBJ1-2
CDR3 protein: CASENPGQGADIYGYTF
CDR3 DNA: TGTGCCAGTGAAAATCCGGGACAGGGGGCGGATATCTATGGCTACACCTTC

clone size: .
D gene: .
V gene: TRBV30
J gene: TRBJ1-5
CDR3 protein: CAWSDGGVQSQHF
CDR3 DNA: TGTGCCTGGAGTGACGGGGGGGTACAGTCTCAGCATTTT

clone size: .
D gene: .
V gene: TRBV30
J gene: TRBJ1-2
CDR3 protein: CAWSVRGQPHGYTF
CDR3 DNA: TGTGCCTGGAGTGTACGTGGACAGCCCCATGGCTACACCTTC

clone size: once
D gene: .
V gene: TRBV7-9
J gene: TRBJ1-2
CDR3 protein: CASSLGLSRTDRYTF
CDR3 DNA: TGTGCCAGCAGCTTAGGGTTAAGTCGGACTGATCGGTACACCTTC

clone size: .
D gene: TRBD2
V gene: TRBV12-3/TRBV12-4
J gene: TRBJ2-1
CDR3 protein: CASGLAGGSEQFF
CDR3 DNA: TGTGCCAGCGGACTAGCGGGAGGGTCTGAGCAGTTCTTC

clone size: .
D gene: TRBD1
V gene: TRBV11-2
J gene: TRBJ2-7
CDR3 protein: CASSPDRVGSYEQYF
CDR3 DNA: TGTGCCAGCAGCCCCGACAGGGTAGGGTCCTACGAGCAGTACTTC

clone size: .
D gene: TRBD2
V gene: TRBV6-4
J gene: TRBJ2-1
CDR3 protein: CASGRTREGEQFF
CDR3 DNA: TGTGCCAGCGGAAGGACTAGAGAGGGTGAGCAGTTCTTC

clone size: .
D gene: TRBD1
V gene: TRBV11-3
J gene: TRBJ2-3
CDR3 protein: CASSSGDRGSTDTQYF
CDR3 DNA: TGTGCCAGCAGCTCCGGGGACAGGGGGAGCACAGATACGCAGTATTTT

clone size: .
D gene: .
V gene: TRBV28
J gene: TRBJ2-1
CDR3 protein: CASSLRVYSYNEQFF
CDR3 DNA: TGTGCCAGCAGTTTGAGGGTTTACTCCTACAATGAGCAGTTCTTC

clone size: .
D gene: TRBD2
V gene: TRBV5-4
J gene: TRBJ2-5
CDR3 protein: CASSPHSGRAQETQYF
CDR3 DNA: TGTGCCAGCAGCCCGCATAGCGGGAGGGCCCAAGAGACCCAGTACTTC

clone size: .
D gene: TRBD1
V gene: TRBV5-1
J gene: TRBJ1-2
CDR3 protein: CASSFSGGTGYGYTF
CDR3 DNA: TGCGCCAGCAGCTTCTCAGGGGGAACTGGCTATGGCTACACCTTC

clone size: .
D gene: .
V gene: TRBV6-5
J gene: TRBJ1-5
CDR3 protein: CASGSRNRVGQPQHF
CDR3 DNA: TGTGCCAGCGGGAGTAGAAACAGGGTGGGTCAGCCCCAGCATTTT

clone size: .
D gene: TRBD1
V gene: TRBV28
J gene: TRBJ2-4
CDR3 protein: CASSNAGTATIAKNIQYF
CDR3 DNA: TGTGCCAGCAGTAACGCCGGGACAGCAACAATAGCCAAAAACATTCAGTACTTC

clone size: .
D gene: .
V gene: TRBV2
J gene: TRBJ1-1
CDR3 protein: CASSEWAGYTEAFF
CDR3 DNA: TGTGCCAGCAGTGAGTGGGCAGGGTACACTGAAGCTTTCTTT

clone size: .
D gene: .
V gene: TRBV25-1
J gene: TRBJ2-1
CDR3 protein: CASRPFRGNNEQFF
CDR3 DNA: TGTGCCAGCAGGCCCTTCCGGGGAAACAATGAGCAGTTCTTC

clone size: .
D gene: TRBD2
V gene: TRBV5-4
J gene: TRBJ2-2
CDR3 protein: CASSPNGLGYLGGELFF
CDR3 DNA: TGTGCCAGCAGCCCTAACGGACTAGGCTATCTCGGGGGGGAGCTGTTTTTT

clone size: .
D gene: TRBD1
V gene: TRBV2
J gene: TRBJ2-2
CDR3 protein: CASSATPGQGNTGELFF
CDR3 DNA: TGTGCCAGCAGCGCCACGCCTGGACAGGGCAACACCGGGGAGCTGTTTTTT

clone size: .
D gene: TRBD1
V gene: TRBV6-2/TRBV6-3
J gene: TRBJ1-5
CDR3 protein: CASSGTPGQYTLGNQPQHF
CDR3 DNA: TGTGCCAGCAGTGGGACTCCGGGACAGTACACTTTGGGCAATCAGCCCCAGCATTTT

clone size: .
D gene: TRBD1
V gene: TRBV9
J gene: TRBJ2-3
CDR3 protein: CASSVAGGMTDTQYF
CDR3 DNA: TGTGCCAGCAGCGTAGCAGGGGGCATGACAGATACGCAGTATTTT

clone size: once
D gene: TRBD1
V gene: TRBV3-1/TRBV3-2
J gene: TRBJ1-6
CDR3 protein: CASRLGQGNNSPLHF
CDR3 DNA: TGTGCCAGCAGACTCGGACAGGGCAACAATTCACCCCTCCACTTT

clone size: few
D gene: .
V gene: TRBV21-1
J gene: TRBJ1-2
CDR3 protein: CASSTVAGDRFPYGYTF
CDR3 DNA: TGTGCCAGCAGCACCGTAGCTGGAGACAGGTTTCCCTATGGCTACACCTTC

clone size: .
D gene: TRBD2
V gene: TRBV10-3
J gene: TRBJ2-7
CDR3 protein: CAISDSGTSGSSYEQYF
CDR3 DNA: TGTGCCATCAGTGACTCCGGGACTAGCGGGAGTTCCTACGAGCAGTACTTC

clone size: .
D gene: TRBD1
V gene: TRBV6-5
J gene: TRBJ1-6
CDR3 protein: CASRDRPRNSPLHF
CDR3 DNA: TGTGCCAGCAGGGACAGGCCACGGAATTCACCCCTCCACTTT

clone size: .
D gene: TRBD1
V gene: TRBV4-1
J gene: TRBJ1-1
CDR3 protein: CASTGTGTMNTEAFF
CDR3 DNA: TGCGCCAGCACCGGGACAGGGACCATGAACACTGAAGCTTTCTTT

clone size: .
D gene: TRBD2
V gene: TRBV4-1
J gene: TRBJ2-1
CDR3 protein: CASSQEPGLAVYEQFF
CDR3 DNA: TGCGCCAGCAGCCAAGAACCGGGACTAGCCGTTTATGAGCAGTTCTTC

clone size: .
D gene: .
V gene: TRBV18
J gene: TRBJ2-1
CDR3 protein: CASSPPGLPPVYNEQFF
CDR3 DNA: TGTGCCAGCTCACCACCGGGACTCCCGCCCGTCTACAATGAGCAGTTCTTC

clone size: .
D gene: .
V gene: TRBV15
J gene: TRBJ2-5
CDR3 protein: CATSREGAGEYETQYF
CDR3 DNA: TGTGCCACCAGCAGAGAGGGGGCAGGGGAATATGAGACCCAGTACTTC

clone size: .
D gene: TRBD2
V gene: TRBV7-3
J gene: TRBJ2-3
CDR3 protein: CASRVSGSPDTQYF
CDR3 DNA: TGTGCCAGCAGGGTTAGCGGGAGCCCAGATACGCAGTATTTT

clone size: .
D gene: .
V gene: TRBV4-1
J gene: TRBJ2-5
CDR3 protein: CASSPRGGSWETQYF
CDR3 DNA: TGCGCCAGCAGCCCCCGTGGTGGCTCTTGGGAGACCCAGTACTTC

clone size: .
D gene: TRBD1
V gene: TRBV19
J gene: TRBJ2-7
CDR3 protein: CASSSGTGRPEQYF
CDR3 DNA: TGTGCCAGTAGTTCCGGGACAGGGAGGCCCGAGCAGTACTTC

clone size: .
D gene: .
V gene: TRBV7-2
J gene: TRBJ2-1
CDR3 protein: CASSARGPSSYNEQFF
CDR3 DNA: TGTGCCAGCAGCGCGCGAGGTCCAAGCTCCTACAATGAGCAGTTCTTC

clone size: .
D gene: .
V gene: TRBV19
J gene: TRBJ1-1
CDR3 protein: CASSPRAGANTEAFF
CDR3 DNA: TGTGCCAGTTCCCCCCGGGCAGGGGCAAACACTGAAGCTTTCTTT

clone size: .
D gene: .
V gene: TRBV7-9
J gene: TRBJ2-1
CDR3 protein: CASSPLTRSQFF
CDR3 DNA: TGTGCCAGCAGCCCCTTGACTAGATCGCAGTTCTTC

clone size: .
D gene: .
V gene: TRBV18
J gene: TRBJ1-1
CDR3 protein: CASSLRGQNPEMAFF
CDR3 DNA: TGTGCCAGCTCACTAAGGGGACAAAACCCTGAAATGGCTTTCTTT

clone size: .
D gene: .
V gene: TRBV6-2/TRBV6-3
J gene: TRBJ1-1
CDR3 protein: CASSTPRTALNTEAFF
CDR3 DNA: TGTGCCAGCAGCACGCCCCGGACAGCCCTGAACACTGAAGCTTTCTTT

clone size: few
D gene: TRBD1
V gene: TRBV10-3
J gene: TRBJ1-2
CDR3 protein: CAISESHPGQGFYGYTF
CDR3 DNA: TGTGCCATCAGTGAGTCGCACCCGGGACAGGGGTTCTATGGCTACACCTTC

clone size: .
D gene: .
V gene: TRBV5-4
J gene: TRBJ1-2
CDR3 protein: CASSFGGPIYGYTF
CDR3 DNA: TGTGCCAGCAGCTTTGGAGGGCCTATCTATGGCTACACCTTC